The present T cell receptor beta chain was sequenced within a study of blood T cells in healthy people across ages. The CDR3 is made up of 14 amino acids. The V gene's germline CDR1 is SQVTM and CDR2 ANQGSEA. V was clipped by 3 bases and J by 11 bases; unmatched bases: 14. A second about 6 to 12 cycle PCR used barcoded and J-beta primers. TCRdb independently ran MiXCR on the 5' RACE reads; one entry per CDR3 protein. Of 700,000 to 850,000 distinct CDR3 sequences in the sample, 53% were seen once. The origin of this receptor is a man aged 80 or over in good health. Specimen: blood. This chain connects TRBV29-1 to TRBJ2-5, with TRBD2 matching 8 bases. The CDR3 DNA reads as TGCAGCGTTGATCCCCCGGGAGGGGACAATGAGCAGTACTTC. Protein sequence: CSVDPPGGDNEQYF.